This T cell receptor (beta chain) was observed in a study of T cell repertoires in cytomegalovirus infection. One entry per CDR3 protein, called by TCRdb with MiXCR from the reads. The sample comprises about 100,000 distinct CDR3 sequences, 20% to 25% of which are singletons, and about 39% rests with the top ten. The clonotype comes from a human donor in good health (CMV status not recorded). Some clones in this sample may be carry-over from other donors' samples. The sample was CD8+ T cells from PBMCs.

The CDR3, as DNA: TGTGCCAGCAGCCTAGGGGTTTTGGATGGCTACACCTTC. Encoded protein: CASSLGVLDGYTF. This chain uses TRBV7-9 with TRBJ1-2; possible D gene TRBD1, 5 bases. The CDR3 runs to 13 residues. Germline assignment: CDR1 SEHNR and CDR2 FQNEAQ (reference sequence). Trimming stripped 5 bases from V and 6 bases from J, with 13 bases between.